These T cell receptor beta chains were read from a single sample in a study of identical twins. TCRdb independently ran MiXCR on the 5' RACE reads; one entry per CDR3 protein. This sample has hundreds of thousands of distinct CDR3 sequences; about 12% occur once, and the top ten carry around 1.6%. The same sample was also used in a study of yellow fever vaccine responses in identical twins.

The specimen sequenced was PBMCs. The receptors come from a woman aged 18-35 years in good health. Both conserved end residues are part of each CDR3. Fields, in order: V gene, D gene, J gene, clone size, CDR3 protein, CDR3 DNA. A D gene is named only where the DNA matches it firmly. Only part of the rows carry a size: once, few, many, or a class if the clone is expanded.

TRBV27,TRBD1,TRBJ1-1,.,CASSYDRAGTEAFF,TGTGCCAGCAGTTACGACAGGGCGGGGACTGAAGCTTTCTTT
TRBV6-1,TRBD1,TRBJ2-2,few,CASSRGTELNTGELFF,TGTGCCAGCAGTCGTGGGACAGAGTTGAACACCGGGGAGCTGTTTTTT
TRBV11-2,TRBD1,TRBJ2-1,few,CASSYRRGQGYNEQFF,TGTGCCAGCAGCTACCGAAGAGGACAGGGATACAATGAGCAGTTCTTC
TRBV5-1,TRBD1,TRBJ1-1,.,CASSFQGGTLNTEAFF,TGCGCCAGCAGCTTTCAGGGGGGAACCTTGAACACTGAAGCTTTCTTT
TRBV20-1,TRBD1,TRBJ1-6,few,CSALKGQRHNSPLHF,TGCAGTGCTCTGAAGGGACAGAGACATAATTCACCCCTCCACTTT
TRBV5-6,TRBD1,TRBJ1-2,few,CASSGPRGLTFYGYTF,TGTGCCAGCAGCGGACCCAGGGGGCTAACCTTCTATGGCTACACCTTC
TRBV9,.,TRBJ2-5,.,CASSQEWSGAEQETQYF,TGTGCCAGCAGCCAAGAATGGTCGGGGGCCGAGCAAGAGACCCAGTACTTC
TRBV20-1,.,TRBJ2-3,few,CSARDQSSTDTQYF,TGCAGTGCTAGAGATCAATCTAGCACAGATACGCAGTATTTT
TRBV7-9,TRBD2,TRBJ2-1,many,CASRKSGSVANEQFF,TGTGCCAGCAGAAAAAGCGGGAGTGTCGCCAATGAGCAGTTCTTC
TRBV14,.,TRBJ1-1,few,CASSQEGPQAFF,TGTGCCAGCAGCCAAGAAGGGCCCCAAGCTTTCTTT
TRBV7-9,TRBD2,TRBJ2-5,many,CASSLDLAGDVETQYF,TGTGCCAGCAGCTTAGACCTAGCGGGGGATGTGGAGACCCAGTACTTC
TRBV5-1,TRBD2,TRBJ2-3,few,CASSLVSDQRGPTGTQYF,TGCGCCAGCAGCTTGGTCTCTGACCAGCGGGGCCCGACGGGTACGCAGTATTTT